One sample yielded the 17 T cell receptor beta chains listed below, sequenced in a study of human T cells and chemical hapten exposure. In TCRdb, the RACE reads were re-called with MiXCR into one record per CDR3 protein. The table shows tens of thousands of distinct CDR3 sequences, with about 9.4% occurring only once. Stated time point: patch test 1, 2 weeks after DPC sensitization. Treatment denoted: therapeutic diphenylcyclopropenone sensitization with weekly scalp DPC. This material consisted of whole blood, taken in connection with sensitization to the hapten diphenylcyclopropenone (DPC). All receptors derive from a woman aged 45-65 years with alopecia areata. Some clones in this sample may be carry-over from other donors' samples.

This chain joins TRBV6-4 and TRBJ2-3, with D possibly matching TRBD2 (5 bases). The CDR3 extends over 11 amino acids. Trimming left V 6 bases short and J 6 bases short, with 7 bases between. The V gene's germline CDR1 is MRHNA and CDR2 SNTAGT. The CDR3 nucleotides are TGTGCCAGCAGACTAGGGGATACGCAGTATTTT. Protein sequence: CASRLGDTQYF.

V is TRBV6-5 and J is TRBJ2-5, with TRBD2 matching over 7 bases. This CDR3 has 14 residues. Germline CDR1 reads MNHEY; CDR2 reads SVGAGI. V shed 0 bases, J shed 5 bases, and the junction held 3 bases outside the gene matches. The CDR3 DNA sequence: TGTGCCAGCAGTTACTCGTTCGGGAGGGAGACCCAGTACTTC. Translated, it gives CASSYSFGRETQYF.

This clonotype showed up many times. This chain links TRBV29-1 with TRBJ2-2; no clear D gene. Trimming left V 3 bases short and J 0 bases short, with 5 bases between. The CDR3 spans 13 residues. Germline CDR1 reads SQVTM; CDR2 reads ANQGSEA. The CDR3 region is CSVEGSNTGELFF. DNA for the CDR3: TGCAGCGTTGAGGGCTCGAACACCGGGGAGCTGTTTTTT.

This clonotype was picked up a small number of times. This rearrangement joins TRBV12-3 or TRBV12-4 to TRBJ1-4, with TRBD1 as a possible D gene (5 bases). Trimming pared 6 bases from V and 2 bases from J, leaving 13 bases between. The CDR3 length is 15 residues. Written as DNA, the CDR3 is TGTGCCAGCAGGAGCAGGGTGATGACTAATGAAAAACTGTTTTTT. Translation gives CASRSRVMTNEKLFF.

CDR3 DNA sequence: TGTGCCAGCAGTTATGGGTCGGGAGTTCAAGAGACCCAGTACTTC. It encodes CASSYGSGVQETQYF. V gene TRBV6-2 or TRBV6-3 combines with J gene TRBJ2-5; perhaps TRBD2 as D (6 bases). Germline CDR1 and CDR2: MNHEY and SVGEGT. V shed 3 bases and J shed 2 bases, with 13 bases lying between them. The CDR3 contains 15 residues.

CDR3 bases: TGTGCCAGCAGTTACTCGAACAGGGGTAATGAAAAACTGTTTTTT. Encoded protein: CASSYSNRGNEKLFF. This rearrangement joins TRBV6-5 to TRBJ1-4, with 7 bases lining up with TRBD1. The V gene end was trimmed by 0 bases and the J gene end by 4 bases; junction bases not matched to a gene: 2. This CDR3 is 15 amino acids long. CDR1 is MNHEY, CDR2 SVGAGI, per germline.

The chain combines TRBV9 with TRBJ2-7; 8 nucleotides agree with TRBD1. The CDR3 spans 15 residues. CDR1 is SGDLS and CDR2 is YYNGEE in the germline V gene. V lost 5 bases, J lost 7 bases, and 14 bases stayed unmatched. DNA of the CDR3: TGTGCCAGCAGTGAAACCGACAGGGGACTGAGAGAGCAGTACTTC. Translation: CASSETDRGLREQYF.

This clonotype was detected ten times or more. This chain connects TRBV20-1 to TRBJ2-7; TRBD2 agrees at 13 bases. The CDR3 is made up of 17 amino acids. The germline CDR1 and CDR2 sequences are DFQATT and SNEGSKA (reference sequence). V lost 5 bases and J lost 6; bases outside the gene matches: 16. The CDR3 region is CSALTLGTSGAGAEQYF. The CDR3 DNA sequence: TGCAGTGCTCTCACCCTCGGGACTAGCGGGGCGGGTGCCGAGCAGTACTTC.

At least ten counts were recorded for this clonotype. The J gene is TRBJ2-3, the V gene TRBV30; no reliable D call. V dropped 3 bases and J dropped 0 bases, with 13 bases sitting between them. The CDR3 is 15 amino acids. The V gene's germline CDR1 is GTSNPN and CDR2 SVGIG (reference sequence). Here the CDR3 DNA reads TGTGCCTGGAGCGCCTCCTCGAGGAGCACAGATACGCAGTATTTT. Translated: CAWSASSRSTDTQYF. The whole variable domain, remainder taken from reference TRBV30 and TRBJ2-3, is SQTIHQWPATLVQPVGSPLSLECTVEGTSNPNLYWYRQAAGRGLQLLFYSVGIGQISSEVPQNLSASRPQDRQFILSSKKLLLSDSGFYLCAWSASSRSTDTQYFGPGTRLTVL.

This sequence joins TRBV30 and TRBJ2-1; D is ambiguous. V shed 3 bases and J shed 8 bases, with 11 bases lying between them. Germline V gene data show CDR1 as GTSNPN and CDR2 as SVGIG (reference sequence). This CDR3 has 12 residues. The CDR3 DNA reads as TGTGCCTGGAGACTTGACCGCGATGAGCAGTTCTTC. Residues: CAWRLDRDEQFF.

This clonotype was seen more than once but under ten times. This chain connects TRBV28 to TRBJ1-3; 7 nucleotides match TRBD1. The CDR3 is 14 amino acids. The germline V gene encodes CDR1 MDHEN and CDR2 SYDVKM. The J segment lost 0 bases and the V segment lost 8 bases, leaving 4 bases of the junction unmatched. This chain's CDR3 is CASQGGFSGNTIYF. CDR3 in DNA: TGTGCCAGCCAGGGGGGTTTCTCTGGAAACACCATATATTTT.

The table lists this clonotype with many counts. The chain combines TRBV4-1 with TRBJ2-1; 10 bases align to TRBD1. The CDR3 length is 14 residues. The germline CDR1 and CDR2 sequences are MGHRA and YSYEKL. J lost 8 bases, V lost 6 bases, and 7 bases had no gene match. In DNA form, the CDR3 reads TGCGCCAGCAGTCACCGGGACAGGGGCGATGAGCAGTTCTTC. It encodes CASSHRDRGDEQFF.

In its sample, this clonotype was seen a few times. This chain links TRBV27 with TRBJ2-3, with 11 positions matching TRBD2. V was clipped by 6 bases and J by 4 bases; unmatched bases: 15. CDR1 and CDR2 (germline): MNHEY, SMNVEV (reference sequence). There are 18 residues in the CDR3. CDR3 nucleotide sequence: TGTGCCAGCAGACCAAGACTAGCGGGGAGGGTTAAGCCAGATACGCAGTATTTT. Encoded protein: CASRPRLAGRVKPDTQYF.

This clonotype was found many times. The chain is built from TRBV12-3 or TRBV12-4 and TRBJ2-3, with D possibly being TRBD2 (5 bases). The V end was cut by 5 bases, the J end by 2 bases, with 5 bases between. The CDR3 has 12 amino acids. CDR3: CASSRDTDTQYF. The CDR3, as DNA: TGTGCCAGCAGTCGGGACACAGATACGCAGTATTTT.

This clonotype occurred a few times. The chain carries TRBV7-3 and TRBJ1-1, with D uncertain. The CDR3 totals 16 residues. Trimming cost V 1 base and J 0 bases, with 12 bases left between them. Germline V gives CDR1 SGHTA, CDR2 FQGTGA. This CDR3 is CASSLMGAGMNTEAFF. The CDR3 DNA reads as TGTGCCAGCAGCTTAATGGGCGCGGGCATGAACACTGAAGCTTTCTTT.

This clonotype was observed a few times. The V and J genes are TRBV2 and TRBJ1-1; a weak D match, TRBD1 (6 bases). The CDR3 extends over 15 amino acids. CDR1 and CDR2 from the germline V gene are SNHLY and FYNNEI. V was cut by 0 bases and J by 12 bases, with 20 bases left in between. CDR3 sequence (DNA): TGTGCCAGCAGTGAAGCGATGAGGGGGTCCTCAGAGACTTTCTTT. Its protein product is CASSEAMRGSSETFF.

The chain is built from TRBV30 and TRBJ1-1, with D possibly TRBD1 on 5 matching bases. The ends were cut back, 0 bases at V and 3 bases at J, with 11 bases in the middle. The CDR3 spans 14 residues. From germline, CDR1 is GTSNPN and CDR2 SVGIG (reference sequence). The CDR3 protein is CAWSVQVYHTEAFF. As DNA, the CDR3 is TGTGCCTGGAGTGTACAGGTTTACCACACTGAAGCTTTCTTT.